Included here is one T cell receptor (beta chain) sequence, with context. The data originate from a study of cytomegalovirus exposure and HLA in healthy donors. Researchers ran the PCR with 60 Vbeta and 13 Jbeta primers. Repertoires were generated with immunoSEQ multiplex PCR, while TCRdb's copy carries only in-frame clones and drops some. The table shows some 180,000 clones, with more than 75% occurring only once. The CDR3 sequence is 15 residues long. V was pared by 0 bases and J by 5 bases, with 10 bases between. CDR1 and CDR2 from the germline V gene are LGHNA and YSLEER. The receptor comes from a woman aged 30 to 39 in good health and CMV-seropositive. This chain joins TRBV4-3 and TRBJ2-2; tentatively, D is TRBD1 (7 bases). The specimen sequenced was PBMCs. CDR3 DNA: TGCGCCAGCAGCCAAGATTCAGGGGGGACCGGGGAGCTGTTTTTT. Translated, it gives CASSQDSGGTGELFF.